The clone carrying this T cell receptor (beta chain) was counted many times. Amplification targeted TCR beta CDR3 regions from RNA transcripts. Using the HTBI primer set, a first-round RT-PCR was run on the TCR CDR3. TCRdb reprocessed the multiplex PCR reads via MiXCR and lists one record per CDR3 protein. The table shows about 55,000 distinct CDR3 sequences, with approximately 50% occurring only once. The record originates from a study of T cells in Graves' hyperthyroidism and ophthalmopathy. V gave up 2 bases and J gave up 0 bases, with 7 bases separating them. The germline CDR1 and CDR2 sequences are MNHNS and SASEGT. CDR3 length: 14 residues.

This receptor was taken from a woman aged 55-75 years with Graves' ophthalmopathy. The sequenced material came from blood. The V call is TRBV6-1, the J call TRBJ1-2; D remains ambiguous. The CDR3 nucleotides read TGTGCCAGCAGTGAAAACAGCGCTAACTATGGCTACACCTTC. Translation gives CASSENSANYGYTF.